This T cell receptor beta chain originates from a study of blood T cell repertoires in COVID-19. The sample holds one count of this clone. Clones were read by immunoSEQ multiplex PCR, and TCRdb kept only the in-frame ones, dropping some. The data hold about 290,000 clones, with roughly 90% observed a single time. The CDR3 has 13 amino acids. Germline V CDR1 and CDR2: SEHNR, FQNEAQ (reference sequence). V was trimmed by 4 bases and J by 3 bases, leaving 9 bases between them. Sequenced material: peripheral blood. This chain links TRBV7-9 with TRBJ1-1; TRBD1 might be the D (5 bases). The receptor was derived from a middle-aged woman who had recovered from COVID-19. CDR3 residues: CASSWGEDTEAFF. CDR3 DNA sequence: TGTGCCAGCAGCTGGGGGGAGGACACTGAAGCTTTCTTT.